This is a list of T cell receptor beta chains from one sample in a study of T cell repertoires in cytomegalovirus infection. TCRdb recomputed calls from the reads with MiXCR, one row per CDR3 protein. The sample yields 750,000 to 900,000 distinct CDR3 sequences, 29% seen once. Their antigens are not known. This sample comprised cultured CD8+ T cells from PBMCs, obtained from culture after CMV antigen stimulation. The receptors shown here come from a human donor in good health (CMV status not recorded). Some clones in this sample may be carry-over from other donors' samples. CDR3s include the opening cysteine and the closing phenylalanine or tryptophan. Each record gives: V gene, clone size, D gene, J gene, CDR3 DNA, CDR3 protein. A D gene is named only where the DNA matches it firmly. Size tells how often a clone was seen (once, few, many) or the class of an expanded clone, and some rows leave it out.

V gene: TRBV6-1; clone size: few; D gene: .; J gene: TRBJ2-1; CDR3 DNA: TGTGCCACGACCGGGACAGAGCAGTTCTTC; CDR3 protein: CATTGTEQFF
V gene: TRBV7-6; clone size: .; D gene: .; J gene: TRBJ2-1; CDR3 DNA: TGTGCTAGCAGCTTAGACCCTATTAGCGGTTCCTACAATGAGCAGTTCTTC; CDR3 protein: CASSLDPISGSYNEQFF
V gene: TRBV4-1; clone size: .; D gene: TRBD1; J gene: TRBJ1-1; CDR3 DNA: TGCGCCAGCAGCCTCGGACAGGGGGGAGACACTGAAGCTTTCTTT; CDR3 protein: CASSLGQGGDTEAFF
V gene: TRBV6-5; clone size: .; D gene: TRBD2; J gene: TRBJ2-5; CDR3 DNA: TGTGCCAGCAGTTACGTAGGTCTAGCGGGGAACTCCATCCAAGAGACCCAGTACTTC; CDR3 protein: CASSYVGLAGNSIQETQYF
V gene: TRBV6-5; clone size: .; D gene: TRBD1; J gene: TRBJ1-1; CDR3 DNA: TGTGCCAGCAGCTATACAGGGGGCGGTGGAACTGAAGCTTTCTTT; CDR3 protein: CASSYTGGGGTEAFF
V gene: TRBV6-6; clone size: many; D gene: TRBD1; J gene: TRBJ2-1; CDR3 DNA: TGTGCCAGCAGGGACAGGGACTTTGATGAGCAGTTCTTC; CDR3 protein: CASRDRDFDEQFF
V gene: TRBV2; clone size: .; D gene: .; J gene: TRBJ1-4; CDR3 DNA: TGTGCGAGCCTAGGAGACGAAAAACTGTTTTTT; CDR3 protein: CASLGDEKLFF
V gene: TRBV19; clone size: few; D gene: TRBD1; J gene: TRBJ2-7; CDR3 DNA: TGTGCCAGTAGTATCCGCCCGGGACAGGGTATCTCCTACGAGCAGTACTTC; CDR3 protein: CASSIRPGQGISYEQYF
V gene: TRBV12-3/TRBV12-4; clone size: few; D gene: TRBD1; J gene: TRBJ2-7; CDR3 DNA: TGTGCCAGCAGACCTCCCGGGACAGCCTACGAGCAGTACTTC; CDR3 protein: CASRPPGTAYEQYF
V gene: TRBV6-5; clone size: .; D gene: .; J gene: TRBJ1-5; CDR3 DNA: TGTGCCAGCAGCCCTCGGGGGGGTCGGGTACAGCCCCAGCATTTT; CDR3 protein: CASSPRGGRVQPQHF
V gene: TRBV7-2; clone size: .; D gene: .; J gene: TRBJ2-1; CDR3 DNA: TGTGCCAGCAACTTAGCTGGCAGACACAATGAGCAGTTCTTC; CDR3 protein: CASNLAGRHNEQFF
V gene: TRBV7-8; clone size: medium-sized; D gene: .; J gene: TRBJ2-1; CDR3 DNA: TGTGCCAGCAGTCGCGCTTCCGGGACGAACAATGAGCAGTTCTTC; CDR3 protein: CASSRASGTNNEQFF
V gene: TRBV2; clone size: .; D gene: .; J gene: TRBJ2-5; CDR3 DNA: TGTGCCAGCCTTCGGCAATTACTTGCCCAAGAGACCCAGTACTTC; CDR3 protein: CASLRQLLAQETQYF
V gene: TRBV27; clone size: few; D gene: TRBD1; J gene: TRBJ2-7; CDR3 DNA: TGTGCCAGCAGCCAGAGCCCCCTAGTAGGGGGCAGGAACGAGCAGTACTTC; CDR3 protein: CASSQSPLVGGRNEQYF
V gene: TRBV6-1; clone size: many; D gene: .; J gene: TRBJ2-7; CDR3 DNA: TGTGCCAGCAGTGAAGCGCTCGAGAGCTCCTACGAGCAGTACTTC; CDR3 protein: CASSEALESSYEQYF
V gene: TRBV5-6; clone size: few; D gene: TRBD1; J gene: TRBJ1-2; CDR3 DNA: TGTGCCAGCAGCTTGAGAGGGGGCGTATACTATGGCTACACCTTC; CDR3 protein: CASSLRGGVYYGYTF
V gene: TRBV27; clone size: .; D gene: TRBD2; J gene: TRBJ2-1; CDR3 DNA: TGTGCCAGCAGTCCAACTAGCGGGGGGGCTTGGGAGCAGTTCTTC; CDR3 protein: CASSPTSGGAWEQFF
V gene: TRBV7-2; clone size: many; D gene: .; J gene: TRBJ1-5; CDR3 DNA: TGTGCCAGCAGCTTACATATACCTACCCGGGGTCAGCCCCAGCATTTT; CDR3 protein: CASSLHIPTRGQPQHF
V gene: TRBV12-5; clone size: few; D gene: .; J gene: TRBJ2-2; CDR3 DNA: TGTGCTAGTGCCTTTAGGGACACTAACACCGGGGAGCTGTTTTTT; CDR3 protein: CASAFRDTNTGELFF
V gene: TRBV7-8; clone size: many; D gene: TRBD2; J gene: TRBJ2-1; CDR3 DNA: TGTGCCAGCAGCTCCTTCAATTTAGCGGGGGGGCCTGGGGAGCAGTTCTTC; CDR3 protein: CASSSFNLAGGPGEQFF
V gene: TRBV12-3/TRBV12-4; clone size: .; D gene: .; J gene: TRBJ1-1; CDR3 DNA: TGTGCCAGCAGTTTAGTGTGGGGCCAAGGGACTGAAGCTTTCTTT; CDR3 protein: CASSLVWGQGTEAFF